This TCR beta chain derives from a study of T-cell memory formation after mild COVID-19. Trimming removed 3 bases from V and 3 bases from J, with 15 bases in between. Germline values: CDR1 SGHAT, CDR2 FQNNGV. The CDR3 length is 16 residues. Via MiXCR, TCRdb re-called the 5' RACE reads, giving one row per CDR3 protein. The table includes 300,000 or so distinct CDR3 sequences, around 15% detected once. This chain uses TRBV11-2 with TRBJ1-5; D gene ambiguous. The sequence was obtained from a man aged 18 to 30 who had mild COVID-19 (a few samples of this study predate the infection). Cell type and time point are not known. Sequenced sample: PBMCs or a T cell subset sorted from them (not recorded which). The CDR3 protein is CASSFLSSLDNQPQHF. In DNA, the CDR3 is TGTGCCAGCAGCTTTCTTTCCTCGCTGGACAATCAGCCCCAGCATTTT.